This TCR beta chain emerged from a study of T cell repertoires in cytomegalovirus infection. A word on this clonotype: The antigen is undetermined.

Trimming removed 6 bases at V and 9 bases at J, with 11 bases between. Germline V gene data show CDR1 as SGHAT and CDR2 as FQNNGV. The CDR3 contains 12 residues. TCRdb redid the calling of the reads with MiXCR, one entry per CDR3 protein. Altogether about 890,000 distinct CDR3 sequences are present, more than 25% being singletons, with the ten largest covering more than 13%. This receptor was identified in a human donor in good health (CMV status not recorded). Some clones in this sample may be carry-over from other donors' samples. The chain is built from TRBV11-2 and TRBJ2-2; D gene uncertain. Sequenced material: cultured CD8+ T cells from PBMCs, taken from culture after CMV antigen stimulation. The chain's CDR3 is CASSSLTRELFF. CDR3 DNA: TGTGCCAGCAGTTCACTGACCAGGGAGCTGTTTTTT.